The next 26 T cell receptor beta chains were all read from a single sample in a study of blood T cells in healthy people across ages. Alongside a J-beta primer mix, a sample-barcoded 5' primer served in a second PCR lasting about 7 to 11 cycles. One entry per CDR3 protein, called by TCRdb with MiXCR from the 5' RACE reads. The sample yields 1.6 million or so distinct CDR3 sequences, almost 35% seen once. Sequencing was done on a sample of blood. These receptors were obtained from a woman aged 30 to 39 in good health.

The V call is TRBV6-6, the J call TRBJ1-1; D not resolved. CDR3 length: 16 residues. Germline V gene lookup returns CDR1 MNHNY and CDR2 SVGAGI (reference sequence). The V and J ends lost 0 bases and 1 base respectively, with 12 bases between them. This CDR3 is CASSYSVKGWNTEAFF. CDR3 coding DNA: TGTGCCAGCAGTTACTCGGTGAAGGGCTGGAACACTGAAGCTTTCTTT.

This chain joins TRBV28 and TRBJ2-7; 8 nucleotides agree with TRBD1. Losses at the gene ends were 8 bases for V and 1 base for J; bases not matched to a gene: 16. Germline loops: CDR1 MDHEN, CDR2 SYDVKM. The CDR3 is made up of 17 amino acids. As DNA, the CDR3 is TGTGCCAGCGGACTGGGTGGAGGGGGACAGGCTTCCTACGAGCAGTACTTC. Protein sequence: CASGLGGGGQASYEQYF.

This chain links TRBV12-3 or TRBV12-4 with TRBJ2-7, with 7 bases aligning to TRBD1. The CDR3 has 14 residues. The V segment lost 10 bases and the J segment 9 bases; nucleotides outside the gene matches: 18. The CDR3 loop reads CATVPGQERSGQYF. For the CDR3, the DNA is TGTGCCACCGTTCCCGGACAGGAAAGATCAGGGCAGTACTTC.

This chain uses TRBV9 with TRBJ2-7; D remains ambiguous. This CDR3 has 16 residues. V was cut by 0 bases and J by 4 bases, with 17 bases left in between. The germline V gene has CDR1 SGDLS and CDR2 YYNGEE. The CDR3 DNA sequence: TGTGCCAGCAGCGTAGACAATTCCCCGGCCCCTTACGAGCAGTACTTC. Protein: CASSVDNSPAPYEQYF.

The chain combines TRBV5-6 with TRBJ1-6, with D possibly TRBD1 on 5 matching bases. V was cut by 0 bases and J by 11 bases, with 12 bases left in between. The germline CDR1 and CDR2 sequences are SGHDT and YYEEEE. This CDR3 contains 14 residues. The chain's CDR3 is CASSLERGNPPLHF. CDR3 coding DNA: TGTGCCAGCAGCTTGGAGCGGGGGAATCCACCCCTCCACTTT.

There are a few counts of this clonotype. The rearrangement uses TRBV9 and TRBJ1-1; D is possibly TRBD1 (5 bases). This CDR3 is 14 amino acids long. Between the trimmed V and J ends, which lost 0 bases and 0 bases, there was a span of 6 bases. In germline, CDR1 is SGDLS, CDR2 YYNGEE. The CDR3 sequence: CASSVVDMNTEAFF. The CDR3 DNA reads TGTGCCAGCAGCGTAGTGGACATGAACACTGAAGCTTTCTTT. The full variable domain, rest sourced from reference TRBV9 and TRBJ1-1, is DSGVTQTPKHLITATGQRVTLRCSPRSGDLSVYWYQQSLDQGLQFLIQYYNGEERAKGNILERFSAQQFPDLHSELNLSSLELGDSALYFCASSVVDMNTEAFFGQGTRLTVV.

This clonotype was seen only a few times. The CDR3 region is CASSGVLTGYNEQFF. The CDR3 region has the DNA TGTGCCAGCAGCGGAGTCCTGACAGGCTACAATGAGCAGTTCTTC. The chain has TRBV2 and TRBJ2-1; maybe TRBD1 (6 bases). Germline CDR1 and CDR2: SNHLY and FYNNEI. V lost 6 bases and J lost 3, with 15 bases in between. The CDR3 loop spans 15 amino acids.

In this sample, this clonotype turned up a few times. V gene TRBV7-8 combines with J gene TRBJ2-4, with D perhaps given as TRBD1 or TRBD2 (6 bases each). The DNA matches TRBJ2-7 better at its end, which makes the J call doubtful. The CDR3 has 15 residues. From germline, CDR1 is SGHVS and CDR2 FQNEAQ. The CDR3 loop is CASSTTRGWIDEQYF. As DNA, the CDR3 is TGTGCCAGCAGCACGACTAGGGGGTGGATTGACGAGCAGTACTTC.

CDR3 amino acids: CASSLRPADEQFF. The CDR3 coding sequence is TGTGCCAGCAGCCTTCGACCCGCGGATGAGCAGTTCTTC. V usage is TRBV7-2 and J usage is TRBJ2-1; D unresolved. CDR1 and CDR2 (germline): SGHTA, FQGNSA. V lost 5 bases, J lost 8 bases, and 13 bases lay in between. The CDR3 has 13 amino acids.

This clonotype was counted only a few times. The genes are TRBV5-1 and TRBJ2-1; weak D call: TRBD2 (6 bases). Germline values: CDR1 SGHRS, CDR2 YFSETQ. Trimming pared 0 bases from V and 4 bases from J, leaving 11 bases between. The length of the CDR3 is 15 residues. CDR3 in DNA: TGCGCCAGCAGCTTGGTAGTAGCGGTATACAATGAGCAGTTCTTC. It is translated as CASSLVVAVYNEQFF.

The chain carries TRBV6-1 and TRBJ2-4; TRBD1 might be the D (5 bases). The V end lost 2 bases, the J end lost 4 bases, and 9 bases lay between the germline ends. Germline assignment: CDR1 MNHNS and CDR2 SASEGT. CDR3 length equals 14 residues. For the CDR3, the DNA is TGTGCCAGCAGTGAACAGGACAAGAAAAACATTCAGTACTTC. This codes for CASSEQDKKNIQYF.

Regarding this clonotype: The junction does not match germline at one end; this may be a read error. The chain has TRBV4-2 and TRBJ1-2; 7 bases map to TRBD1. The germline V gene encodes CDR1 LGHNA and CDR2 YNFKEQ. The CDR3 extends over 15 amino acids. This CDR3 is CASSQERGLNYDYTF. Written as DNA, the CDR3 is TGTGCCAGCAGCCAAGAAAGGGGGCTAAATTATGACTACACCTTC.

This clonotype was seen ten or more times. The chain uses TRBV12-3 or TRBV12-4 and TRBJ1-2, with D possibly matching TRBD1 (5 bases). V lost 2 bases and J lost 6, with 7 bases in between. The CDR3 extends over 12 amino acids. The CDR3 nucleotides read TGTGCCAGCAGTTTATGGGGGGATGGCTACACCTTC. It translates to CASSLWGDGYTF.

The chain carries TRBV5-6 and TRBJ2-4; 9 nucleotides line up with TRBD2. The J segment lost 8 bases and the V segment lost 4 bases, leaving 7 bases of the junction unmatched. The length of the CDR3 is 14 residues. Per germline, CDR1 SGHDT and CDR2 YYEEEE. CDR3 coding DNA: TGTGCCAGCAGCCATAGCGGGAGTGGGGACATTCAGTACTTC. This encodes CASSHSGSGDIQYF.

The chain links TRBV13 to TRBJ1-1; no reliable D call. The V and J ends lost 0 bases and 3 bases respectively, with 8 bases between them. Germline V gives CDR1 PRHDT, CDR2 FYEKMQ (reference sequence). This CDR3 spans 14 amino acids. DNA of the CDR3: TGTGCCAGCAGCTTAGGACAGCCTTACACTGAAGCTTTCTTT. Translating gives CASSLGQPYTEAFF. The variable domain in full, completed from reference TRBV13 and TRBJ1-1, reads AAGVIQSPRHLIKEKRETATLKCYPIPRHDTVYWYQQGPGQDPQFLISFYEKMQSDKGSIPDRFSAQQFSDYHSELNMSSLELGDSALYFCASSLGQPYTEAFFGQGTRLTVV.

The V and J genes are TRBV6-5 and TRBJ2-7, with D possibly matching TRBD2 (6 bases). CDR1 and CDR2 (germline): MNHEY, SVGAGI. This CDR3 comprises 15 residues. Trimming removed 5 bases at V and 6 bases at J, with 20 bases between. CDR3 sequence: CASSRLRGGGGEQYF. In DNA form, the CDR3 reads TGTGCCAGCAGTCGACTACGGGGAGGTGGAGGCGAGCAGTACTTC.

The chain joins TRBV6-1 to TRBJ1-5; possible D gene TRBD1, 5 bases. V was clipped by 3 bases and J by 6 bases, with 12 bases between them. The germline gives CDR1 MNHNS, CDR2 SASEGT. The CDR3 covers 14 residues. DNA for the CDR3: TGTGCCAGCAGTGAGACAGTTGCTAGTCAGCCCCAGCATTTT. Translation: CASSETVASQPQHF.

The CDR3 nucleotides read TGCGCCAGCAGCCAACTGACTAGCGGTCGGCAGTTCTTC. The encoded protein is CASSQLTSGRQFF. The rearrangement links TRBV4-1 to TRBJ2-1, with TRBD2 matching over 9 bases. V lost 2 bases and J lost 12; bases outside the gene matches: 5. The CDR3 sequence is 13 residues long. Per the germline V gene, CDR1 is MGHRA and CDR2 is YSYEKL.

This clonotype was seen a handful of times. The CDR3 protein is CATSGRDYGYTF. CDR3 nucleotide sequence: TGTGCCACCAGCGGACGGGACTATGGCTACACCTTC. V usage is TRBV24-1 and J usage is TRBJ1-2; D unclear. V was pared by 7 bases and J by 3 bases, with 8 bases between. CDR3 length equals 12 residues. Germline V lookup: CDR1 KGHDR, CDR2 SFDVKD.

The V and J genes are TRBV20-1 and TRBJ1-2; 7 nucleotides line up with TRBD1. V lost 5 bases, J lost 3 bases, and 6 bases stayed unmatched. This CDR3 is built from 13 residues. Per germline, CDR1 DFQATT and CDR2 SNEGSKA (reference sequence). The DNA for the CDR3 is TGCAGTGCTTCCGACAGGGACGACTATGGCTACACCTTC. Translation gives CSASDRDDYGYTF.

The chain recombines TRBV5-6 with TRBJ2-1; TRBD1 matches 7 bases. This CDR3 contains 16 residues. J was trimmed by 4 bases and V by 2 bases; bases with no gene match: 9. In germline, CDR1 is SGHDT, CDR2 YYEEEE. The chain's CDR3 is CASSLGQVLIYNEQFF. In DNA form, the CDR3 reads TGTGCCAGCAGCTTAGGACAGGTCCTAATATACAATGAGCAGTTCTTC.

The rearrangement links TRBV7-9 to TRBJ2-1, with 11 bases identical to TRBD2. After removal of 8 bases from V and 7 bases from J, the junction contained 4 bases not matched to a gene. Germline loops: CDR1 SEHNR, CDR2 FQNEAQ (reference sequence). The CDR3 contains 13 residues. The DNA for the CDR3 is TGTGCCAGCCAGCTAGCGGGAGGTAATGAGCAGTTCTTC. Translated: CASQLAGGNEQFF.

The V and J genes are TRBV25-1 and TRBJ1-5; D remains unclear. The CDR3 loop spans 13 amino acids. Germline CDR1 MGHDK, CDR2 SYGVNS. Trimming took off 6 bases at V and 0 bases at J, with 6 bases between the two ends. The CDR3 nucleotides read TGTGCCAGCAGCGTAAATAGCAATCAGCCCCAGCATTTT. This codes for CASSVNSNQPQHF.

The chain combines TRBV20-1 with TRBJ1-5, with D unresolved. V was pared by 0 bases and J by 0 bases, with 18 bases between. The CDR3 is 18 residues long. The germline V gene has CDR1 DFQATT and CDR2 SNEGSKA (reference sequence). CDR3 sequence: CSARDQNLKQYSNQPQHF. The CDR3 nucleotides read TGCAGTGCTAGAGATCAGAATTTGAAACAGTATAGCAATCAGCCCCAGCATTTT.

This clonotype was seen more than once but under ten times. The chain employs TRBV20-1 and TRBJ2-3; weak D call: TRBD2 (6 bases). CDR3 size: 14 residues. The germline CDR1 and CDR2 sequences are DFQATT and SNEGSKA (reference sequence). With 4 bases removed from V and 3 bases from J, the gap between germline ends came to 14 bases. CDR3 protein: CSAISAAGTDTQYF. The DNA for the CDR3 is TGCAGTGCTATTTCAGCGGCGGGAACAGATACGCAGTATTTT.

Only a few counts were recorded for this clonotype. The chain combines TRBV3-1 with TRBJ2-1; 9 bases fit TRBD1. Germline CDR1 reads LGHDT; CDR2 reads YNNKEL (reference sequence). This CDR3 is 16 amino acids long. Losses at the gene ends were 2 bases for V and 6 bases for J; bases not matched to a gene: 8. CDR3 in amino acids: CASSQSWDRASNEQFF. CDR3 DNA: TGTGCCAGCAGCCAAAGTTGGGACAGGGCGAGCAATGAGCAGTTCTTC.